Below, 4 T cell receptor beta chains from the same sample are listed, as sequenced in a study of beta chain features in type 1 diabetes (dated by TCRdb to 2016 to 2018). Libraries were constructed by the immunoSEQ multiplex PCR assay. The High Capacity cDNA Reverse Transcription Kit was used to reverse transcribe all of the isolated RNA, meaning that expressed TCRB transcripts were what got sequenced. TCRdb stores this immuneACCESS table with in-frame sequences only. Part of the clones is absent; in the studies checked, under half of the shortfall reflects unresolved V genes, and no reason is known for the rest. In all, the sample holds more than 120,000 clones, and 10% of those were seen once. The ten largest clones add up to approximately 1.3% of the sample. Input material: naive CD4+ T cells from blood. The sample's cell subset or site label is to be understood as: true naive CD4+ T cells. These receptors all come from a man between 18 and 29 years old in good health.

This clone has only a few counts. The genes are TRBV18 and TRBJ2-4, with 9 bases lining up with TRBD1. This CDR3 is built from 16 residues. Trimming at V came to 0 bases and at J to 7 bases, leaving 7 bases not matched to a gene. Germline CDR1 is KGHSH and CDR2 is LQKENI. The CDR3 bases are TGTGCCAGCTCACCACCGAGGACAGGGGTGGGTAACATTCAGTACTTC. As protein: CASSPPRTGVGNIQYF.

This chain joins TRBV5-6 and TRBJ1-1, with 9 bases fitting TRBD1. CDR1 and CDR2 (germline): SGHDT, YYEEEE. The CDR3 consists of 16 residues. Trimming removed 0 bases from V and 3 bases from J; junction bases left unmatched: 6. CDR3 amino acids: CASSLGGQGFDTEAFF. DNA of the CDR3: TGTGCCAGCAGCTTGGGGGGACAGGGTTTCGACACTGAAGCTTTCTTT.

This clone occurred many times. The chain links TRBV4-1 to TRBJ1-4; no definite D call. Germline assignment: CDR1 MGHRA and CDR2 YSYEKL. The CDR3 sequence is 15 residues long. V was shortened by 1 base and J by 5 bases, with 11 bases between the two germline ends. In DNA form, the CDR3 reads TGCGCCAGCAGCCAAGTCCAACAGAGCAATGAAAAACTGTTTTTT. It codes for CASSQVQQSNEKLFF.

There are a few counts of this clone. The V call is TRBV6-7, the J call TRBJ2-7, with D perhaps matching TRBD1 (6 bases). TRBV6-7 is an ORF for which the function is uncertain. The CDR3 extends over 15 amino acids. V was trimmed by 1 base and J by 0 bases, leaving 10 bases between them. DNA for the CDR3: TGTGCCAGCAGTTACTGGACAGTCAACTCCTACGAGCAGTACTTC. Its translation: CASSYWTVNSYEQYF.